This T cell receptor (beta chain) emerged from a study of blood T cell repertoires in COVID-19. The wider study: Some COVID-19 samples were acute and others convalescent; all came from the United States, Italy and Spain. In each case, the material was cDNA or gDNA derived from T cells, B-cell-depleted T cells, or PBMCs.

Trimming took off 0 bases at V and 3 bases at J, with 10 bases between the two ends. The CDR3 loop spans 14 amino acids. Per the germline V gene, CDR1 is SGHRS and CDR2 is YFSETQ. Original processing methods: From reference gene primer amplification, estimates of nucleated cell counts were derived. Repertoires were generated with immunoSEQ multiplex PCR, while TCRdb's copy carries only in-frame clones and drops some. Clonal size and the V and J genes are those of that table, whereas D and trimming came from the DNA. Of some 250,000 clones in the sample, over 70% are singletons; the top ten hold roughly 27%. This clone has a handful of counts.

Source material: peripheral blood. The sequence was obtained from a man in his forties with acute or convalescent COVID-19. The rearrangement uses TRBV5-1 and TRBJ2-7; weak D call: TRBD1 (6 bases). CDR3: CASSLEQGFYEQYF. The CDR3 nucleotides are TGCGCCAGCAGCTTGGAACAGGGCTTCTACGAGCAGTACTTC.